These T cell receptor beta chains were read from a single sample in a study of cytomegalovirus exposure and HLA in healthy donors. Sequencing used immunoSEQ multiplex PCR; TCRdb keeps in-frame clones, though not all of them. The table has around 120,000 clones, 80% seen once. Input material: PBMCs. The receptors shown here come from a man aged 30-40 years in good health and CMV-seronegative. Both conserved end residues are part of each CDR3. The D gene is left open where the match is weak. Size is stated for part of the rows, as once, few or many counts, or as a class when the clone is expanded.

clone_size,d_call,v_call,j_call,cdr3_nt,cdr3_aa
NA,TRBD1,TRBV7-3,TRBJ1-2,TGTGCCAGCAGCCCCCGAAGTGGACAGGGGTACGGCTACACCTTC,CASSPRSGQGYGYTF
NA,NA,TRBV6-5,TRBJ1-2,TGTGCCAGCAGTTATGGAACAGGAAGAACTAACTATGGCTACACCTTC,CASSYGTGRTNYGYTF
NA,NA,TRBV29-1,TRBJ2-7,TGCAGCGTAGGATACAGGGTAGGCGAGCAGTACTTC,CSVGYRVGEQYF
few,NA,TRBV20-1,TRBJ2-5,TGCAGCGGACAGCACCAAGAGACCCAGTACTTC,CSGQHQETQYF
NA,TRBD1,TRBV5-4,TRBJ1-1,TGTGCCAGCAGCTTGGGGACAGGGACCACTGAAGCTTTCTTT,CASSLGTGTTEAFF
NA,TRBD2,TRBV28,TRBJ2-7,TGTGCCAGCAGTCCCCGACTAGCGGGAGGTCTCGAGCAGTACTTC,CASSPRLAGGLEQYF
NA,TRBD2,TRBV30,TRBJ2-1,TGTGCCTGGAGCGATACTAGCGGGAGCAGTTCCTACAATGAGCAGTTCTTC,CAWSDTSGSSSYNEQFF
NA,NA,TRBV29-1,TRBJ1-5,TGCAGCGTTGGCGTCGGTAATCAGCCCCAGCATTTT,CSVGVGNQPQHF
NA,TRBD2,TRBV7-6,TRBJ2-1,TGTGCCAGCAGCACCGGCCTCAAGCGGGAGGGAAATGAGCAGTTCTTC,CASSTGLKREGNEQFF
few,NA,TRBV6-5,TRBJ1-3,TGTGCCAGCAGTTACGACAGCTCCGGGGGAAACACCATATATTTT,CASSYDSSGGNTIYF
NA,NA,TRBV6-5,TRBJ1-2,TGTGCCAGCAGTTATGGGGAGTATGGCTACACCTTC,CASSYGEYGYTF
NA,TRBD2,TRBV6-4,TRBJ2-1,TGTGCCAGCAGTGAGCGGGAGTACAATGAGCAGTTCTTC,CASSEREYNEQFF
NA,TRBD2,TRBV2,TRBJ2-1,TGTGCCAGCACTGCAACCGGGACTAGCGGGAGAGGGGAGCAGTTCTTC,CASTATGTSGRGEQFF
once,NA,TRBV19,TRBJ2-3,TGTGCCAGTAAAGACGCGGGGTCACCCACAGATACGCAGTATTTT,CASKDAGSPTDTQYF
NA,NA,TRBV19,TRBJ2-1,TGTGCCAGTAGTATAGTTTCAGGGACAAACAATGAGCAGTTCTTC,CASSIVSGTNNEQFF
few,NA,TRBV27,TRBJ1-3,TGTGCCAGCAGTACTCTCTCTGGAAACACCATATATTTT,CASSTLSGNTIYF
NA,TRBD2,TRBV5-6,TRBJ2-7,TGTGCCAGCAGCTTGGATCTTAGCGGGGCGTACGAGCAGTACTTC,CASSLDLSGAYEQYF
NA,NA,TRBV21-1,TRBJ2-1,TGTGCCAGTACCCCTGGACCGGGACAGGGGAATGAGCAGTTCTTC,CASTPGPGQGNEQFF
few,NA,TRBV5-4,TRBJ2-3,TGTGCCAGCAGCTTAGGGCGGGGAGAAGATACGCAGTATTTT,CASSLGRGEDTQYF
NA,NA,TRBV14,TRBJ2-1,TGTGCCAGCAGCCAAGTCTTAAGCCTAGCCGATGAGCAGTTCTTC,CASSQVLSLADEQFF
few,NA,TRBV4-1,TRBJ2-1,TGCGCCAGCAGCCAAGTACCAGGGAACTACAATGAGCAGTTCTTC,CASSQVPGNYNEQFF
few,NA,TRBV6-1,TRBJ1-1,TGTGCCAGCAGTGAAATCCAAGAGTCTGAAGCTTTCTTT,CASSEIQESEAFF
NA,NA,TRBV6-5,TRBJ1-1,TGTGCCAGCAATAGGGACACCAACACTGAAGCTTTCTTT,CASNRDTNTEAFF
NA,NA,TRBV14,TRBJ2-7,TGTGCCAGCAGCCAAGACGCCTACGAGCAGTACTTC,CASSQDAYEQYF
NA,TRBD1,TRBV7-9,TRBJ1-2,TGTGCCAGCAGCTTAGTGGGTAGGGCAGGGGGGAAGTATGGCTACACCTTC,CASSLVGRAGGKYGYTF
NA,TRBD2,TRBV9,TRBJ2-5,TGTGCCAGCGGTACAGCGGGAGGATCAGAGACCCAGTACTTC,CASGTAGGSETQYF
NA,NA,TRBV28,TRBJ1-2,TGTGCCAGCAGTCCGAGCTTCTATGGCTACACCTTC,CASSPSFYGYTF
NA,TRBD1,TRBV19,TRBJ1-3,TGTGCCAGGGTATCACAGGGGGAGTTGGGAAACACCATATATTTT,CARVSQGELGNTIYF
NA,NA,TRBV6-5,TRBJ1-2,TGTGCCAGCAGTTACTCGACGGGGGGTGGCTACACCTTC,CASSYSTGGGYTF
NA,TRBD1,TRBV29-1,TRBJ2-2,TGCAGCGTAACCGGGACAGATGTGAGGTGGGGGGAGCTGTTTTTT,CSVTGTDVRWGELFF
once,TRBD2,TRBV5-4,TRBJ2-7,TGTGCCAGCAGATTTGGACTAGCGGGGGAGCAGTACTTC,CASRFGLAGEQYF
few,NA,TRBV9,TRBJ2-2,TGTGCCAGCAGCGTAGTTGCCGAGACCGGGGAGCTGTTTTTT,CASSVVAETGELFF
NA,NA,TRBV18,TRBJ2-1,TGTGCCAGCTCACCTCCCGGACTAAGCTCCTACAATGAGCAGTTCTTC,CASSPPGLSSYNEQFF
NA,NA,TRBV5-1,TRBJ2-7,TGCGCCAGCAGCTTGGTTTTCCGGGTAAGCCCCTCCGGCGAGCAGTACTTC,CASSLVFRVSPSGEQYF
NA,NA,TRBV7-2,TRBJ2-5,TGTGCCAGCAGCTTAGTTGGTTTGTTAGCGGATATCCAAGAGACCCAGTACTTC,CASSLVGLLADIQETQYF
NA,TRBD2,TRBV6-1,TRBJ2-1,TGTGCCAGCAGTGGGGGATTAGCGGGAGGAATTATCCATGAGCAGTTCTTC,CASSGGLAGGIIHEQFF
NA,TRBD2,TRBV19,TRBJ2-7,TGTGCCAGTAGAACCACTAGCGGCTCCTACGAGCAGTACTTC,CASRTTSGSYEQYF
NA,NA,TRBV7-9,TRBJ2-1,TGTGCCAGCAGATCGACAGCCGGCCCTTACAATGAGCAGTTCTTC,CASRSTAGPYNEQFF
NA,NA,TRBV5-4,TRBJ2-5,TGTGCCAGCAGCTTGCGGGCAGGGTTAGGAGAGACCCAGTACTTC,CASSLRAGLGETQYF
NA,TRBD1,TRBV5-1,TRBJ2-7,TGCGCCAGCAGCCAAGGACAGGGGAGGCGCGAGCAGTACTTC,CASSQGQGRREQYF
NA,TRBD2,TRBV7-6,TRBJ2-7,TGTGCCAGCAGCTTAGCTAGCGGGTTTCAAGTCGAGCAGTACTTC,CASSLASGFQVEQYF
NA,NA,TRBV6-1,TRBJ2-1,TGTGCCAGCAGTGAGCGGCGGGCCTCCTACAATGAGCAGTTCTTC,CASSERRASYNEQFF
NA,TRBD1,TRBV5-4,TRBJ2-7,TGTGCCAGCAGCGCGACAGGGGGCGGCGAGCAGTACTTC,CASSATGGGEQYF
NA,NA,TRBV28,TRBJ2-1,TGTGCCAGCAGTTTAGTGGGAGGAACCTACAATGAGCAGTTCTTC,CASSLVGGTYNEQFF
NA,NA,TRBV7-3,TRBJ2-1,TGTGCCAGCAGCTTACGCGGGACCCTAGATAATGAGCAGTTCTTC,CASSLRGTLDNEQFF
once,NA,TRBV30,TRBJ1-1,TGTGCCCGGGGACAACGGGGGGCTGGGAACACTGAAGCTTTCTTT,CARGQRGAGNTEAFF
NA,NA,TRBV19,TRBJ2-7,TGTGCCAGTAAGGACAGAGCCTACGAGCAGTACTTC,CASKDRAYEQYF
NA,TRBD1,TRBV28,TRBJ1-5,TGTGCCAGCAGTGAAAGGACAGGGGCCAATCAGCCCCAGCATTTT,CASSERTGANQPQHF
NA,TRBD2,TRBV5-1,TRBJ2-7,TGCGCCAGCAGCAGGAGCGGGGAGGGGCCTTTGGAGCAGTACTTC,CASSRSGEGPLEQYF
NA,NA,TRBV4-1,TRBJ1-1,TGCGCCAGCAGCCAAGATCTCAGGGCCGTAGCTTTCTTT,CASSQDLRAVAFF
NA,NA,TRBV4-3,TRBJ2-7,TGCGCCAGCAGCCAAGTTGCGGGACCCTACGAGCAGTACTTC,CASSQVAGPYEQYF
NA,TRBD1,TRBV11-2,TRBJ1-1,TGTGCCAGCAGCTTAATTTGGCAGGGGGCGAGGAACACTGAAGCTTTCTTT,CASSLIWQGARNTEAFF
NA,TRBD1,TRBV9,TRBJ2-7,TGTGCCAGCAGCGTAGCGGACAGGAGCTCCTACGAGCAGTACTTC,CASSVADRSSYEQYF
few,NA,TRBV6-4,TRBJ1-1,TGTGCCAGCACCGTGGACAGTTGGAACACTGAAGCTTTCTTT,CASTVDSWNTEAFF
NA,TRBD2,TRBV7-8,TRBJ2-3,TGTGCCAGCAGCGAACTAGCGGGAGACACAGATACGCAGTATTTT,CASSELAGDTDTQYF
NA,TRBD1,TRBV18,TRBJ2-1,TGTGCCAGCTCAGCGCCGGGACAGACAAGACCCAATGAGCAGTTCTTC,CASSAPGQTRPNEQFF
NA,NA,TRBV7-8,TRBJ1-5,TGTGCCAGCACCCTCTTTGAAAGAGGAGCTAGCAATCAGCCCCAGCATTTT,CASTLFERGASNQPQHF